This entry lists 27 T cell receptor beta chains sequenced from one sample in a study of T cells in Graves' hyperthyroidism and ophthalmopathy (dated by TCRdb to between 2017 and 2020). The method behind the library was multiplex PCR. Sequencing relied on an Illumina HiSeq 2000. The TCR beta CDR3 regions were amplified from RNA transcripts. The first round of RT-PCR for the TCR CDR3 was performed with the HTBI primer set and the Qiagen OneStep RT-PCR kit. TCRdb took the public reads, trimmed them with fastp at Q25, ran MiXCR for clone calling and kept in-frame beta chains. When rows share a CDR3 protein, they turn into one entry using the most common DNA and genes. The table for this sample lists roughly 660,000 distinct CDR3 sequences; 17% of them were counted only once. The ten largest clones capture 15% of the sample. The sequenced sample consisted of blood. These receptors all stem from a man aged 45-65 years with Graves' hyperthyroidism.

This clonotype was seen ten or more times. The chain links TRBV10-3 to TRBJ2-7; the D gene could be TRBD1 or TRBD2 (5 bases each). CDR1 and CDR2 from the germline V gene are ENHRY and SYGVKD. This CDR3 is built from 11 residues. The V and J ends lost 10 bases and 7 bases respectively, with 14 bases between them. The CDR3 DNA reads as TGTGCCACGGGGCCATCGGGTGAGCAGTACTTC. The encoded protein is CATGPSGEQYF.

This clonotype came up a few times. The rearrangement joins TRBV28 to TRBJ1-5; no definite D call. The germline CDR1 and CDR2 sequences are MDHEN and SYDVKM. V shed 2 bases and J shed 0 bases, with 11 bases lying between them. The CDR3 length is 16 residues. CDR3 nucleotide sequence: TGTGCCAGCAGTTTACTGGGCAGAACTAGCAATCAGCCCCAGCATTTT. This encodes CASSLLGRTSNQPQHF.

Note on this clonotype: This may come from a read error, since a much larger clone is one base off. This likely comes from a read error, as the CDR3 has no conserved phenylalanine or tryptophan at its end. The chain uses TRBV5-1 and TRBJ2-7; 9 bases agree with TRBD1. The CDR3 consists of 15 residues. V lost 2 bases to trimming and J lost 4 bases; unmatched junction nucleotides: 7. The germline CDR1 and CDR2 sequences are SGHRS and YFSETQ. DNA for the CDR3: TGCGCCAGCAGCTTACAACAGGGGGCCCTGTACGAGCAGTACTTA. Amino acids: CASSLQQGALYEQYL.

As to this clonotype: A much larger clonotype is one base distant, so this may be a read error. The rearrangement links TRBV7-8 to TRBJ1-4, with TRBD1 matching 7 bases. There are 17 residues in the CDR3. Germline V CDR1 and CDR2: SGHVS, FQNEAQ. This chain's CDR3 is CASSLVTGAKGNEKLSF. The CDR3 nucleotides read TGTGCCAGCAGCTTAGTAACAGGGGCGAAGGGGAATGAAAAACTGTCTTTT.

CDR3 loop: CASRADSTNEKLFF. The DNA for the CDR3 is TGCGCCAGCAGGGCAGACTCAACTAATGAAAAACTGTTTTTT. The chain joins TRBV5-1 to TRBJ1-4; D remains ambiguous. The V gene's germline CDR1 is SGHRS and CDR2 YFSETQ. The ends were cut back, 5 bases at V and 0 bases at J, with 8 bases in the middle. This CDR3 is built from 14 residues.

V is TRBV9 and J is TRBJ2-1; D gene uncertain. Germline V gives CDR1 SGDLS, CDR2 YYNGEE. This CDR3 region has 15 residues. V was cut by 0 bases and J by 0 bases, with 7 bases left in between. The chain's CDR3 is CASSVDLSSYNEQFF. In DNA, the CDR3 is TGTGCCAGCAGCGTAGATTTGAGCTCCTACAATGAGCAGTTCTTC. Filled out from reference TRBV9 and TRBJ2-1, the complete variable domain reads DSGVTQTPKHLITATGQRVTLRCSPRSGDLSVYWYQQSLDQGLQFLIQYYNGEERAKGNILERFSAQQFPDLHSELNLSSLELGDSALYFCASSVDLSSYNEQFFGPGTRLTVL.

The chain has TRBV2 and TRBJ1-1; 7 nucleotides match TRBD1. Germline CDR1 reads SNHLY; CDR2 reads FYNNEI. CDR3 length: 14 amino acids. J lost 1 base, V lost 6 bases, and 5 bases had no gene match. Here the CDR3 reads CASRVQGSNTEAFF. Here the CDR3 DNA reads TGTGCCAGCAGGGTACAGGGGTCGAACACTGAAGCTTTCTTT.

At least ten counts were recorded for this clonotype. V and J are TRBV20-1 and TRBJ2-7; D not resolved. V dropped 1 base and J dropped 7 bases, with 11 bases sitting between them. CDR3 length: 12 residues. The germline gives CDR1 DFQATT, CDR2 SNEGSKA (reference sequence). CDR3 protein: CSARAVPREQYF. The CDR3 region has the DNA TGCAGTGCTAGAGCGGTCCCCCGAGAGCAGTACTTC.

This chain connects TRBV5-1 to TRBJ2-3, with D perhaps matching TRBD1 or TRBD2 (7 bases each). Germline CDR1 SGHRS, CDR2 YFSETQ. This CDR3 is built from 20 residues. Trimming took off 4 bases at V and 5 bases at J, with 32 bases between the two ends. In DNA form, the CDR3 reads TGCGCCAGCAGCACAGGGGTTGGACTAGGATCGTTCCGTGAAGAAGATACGCAGTATTTT. Amino acids: CASSTGVGLGSFREEDTQYF. Complete variable domain (other parts from reference TRBV5-1 and TRBJ2-3): KAGVTQTPRYLIKTRGQQVTLSCSPISGHRSVSWYQQTPGQGLQFLFEYFSETQRNKGNFPGRFSGRQFSNSRSEMNVSTLELGDSALYLCASSTGVGLGSFREEDTQYFGPGTRLTVL.

The table lists this clonotype with a few counts. The CDR3 nucleotides are TGTGCCAGCAGCCGCCGGGGGGGTGAGCAGTTCTTC. It encodes CASSRRGGEQFF. The chain has TRBV6-1 and TRBJ2-1, with 8 bases lining up with TRBD2. Looked up from germline, CDR1 is MNHNS and CDR2 is SASEGT. The CDR3 loop spans 12 amino acids. Germline trimming cut 6 bases from V and 9 bases from J; bases unmatched to any gene: 4.

This clonotype was found many times. The chain uses TRBV28 and TRBJ2-7; 9 bases match TRBD2. The J segment lost 2 bases and the V segment lost 7 bases, leaving 9 bases of the junction unmatched. Germline V lookup: CDR1 MDHEN, CDR2 SYDVKM. CDR3 length: 15 amino acids. CDR3 DNA sequence: TGTGCCAGCATCCATTCGCGGGGGGGGGCCTACGAGCAGTACTTC. This translates into CASIHSRGGAYEQYF.

In this sample, this clonotype turned up many times. The J gene is TRBJ2-1, the V gene TRBV19; 11 bases are a match to TRBD2. The CDR3 loop spans 16 amino acids. After removal of 1 base from V and 2 bases from J, the junction contained 1 base not matched to a gene. CDR1 and CDR2 (germline): LNHDA, SQIVND (reference sequence). In DNA form, the CDR3 reads TGTGCCAGTAGTATAGGTAGCGGGAGGGCCTACAATGAGCAGTTCTTC. Protein product: CASSIGSGRAYNEQFF.

This clonotype was observed at least ten times. J is TRBJ2-2 and V is TRBV11-2, with D unclear. V was cut by 3 bases and J by 0 bases, with 14 bases left in between. This CDR3 is 17 amino acids long. Germline V gives CDR1 SGHAT, CDR2 FQNNGV. The CDR3: CASSFILGGPNTGELFF. CDR3 nucleotide sequence: TGTGCCAGCAGCTTCATCTTGGGCGGCCCGAACACCGGGGAGCTGTTTTTT.

Ten or more counts support this clonotype. The chain has TRBV27 and TRBJ2-1; 7 nucleotides align to TRBD2. Germline loops: CDR1 MNHEY, CDR2 SMNVEV (reference sequence). The V and J ends lost 8 bases and 4 bases, in that order; junction bases with no gene match: 5. The CDR3 has 13 residues. The CDR3 loop reads CASRPGGYNEQFF. As DNA, the CDR3 is TGTGCCAGCCGTCCGGGGGGATACAATGAGCAGTTCTTC.

This clonotype was found many times. This sequence joins TRBV2 and TRBJ1-4; no firm D call. Germline loops: CDR1 SNHLY, CDR2 FYNNEI. The CDR3 spans 15 residues. Trimming shortened V by 2 bases and J by 6 bases, and 13 bases separated the two germline ends. CDR3 nucleotide sequence: TGTGCCAGCAGTGAAAGGACTTACTTGGATGAAAAACTGTTTTTT. Protein sequence: CASSERTYLDEKLFF. Together with reference TRBV2 and TRBJ1-4, the CDR3 gives the full variable domain: EPEVTQTPSHQVTQMGQEVILRCVPISNHLYFYWYRQILGQKVEFLVSFYNNEISEKSEIFDDQFSVERPDGSNFTLKIRSTKLEDSAMYFCASSERTYLDEKLFFGSGTQLSVL.

This clonotype was seen a handful of times. This sequence joins TRBV12-3 or TRBV12-4 and TRBJ2-2; perhaps TRBD2 as D (6 bases). CDR3 size: 13 residues. V lost 3 bases to trimming and J lost 6 bases, with 8 bases between them. The CDR3 loop is CASSFAGPGELFF. Written as DNA, the CDR3 is TGTGCCAGCAGTTTTGCGGGACCCGGGGAGCTGTTTTTT.

This clonotype appeared many times. The chain combines TRBV2 with TRBJ2-4; possibly TRBD1 for D (6 bases). This CDR3 contains 13 residues. Germline V CDR1 and CDR2: SNHLY, FYNNEI. V was pared by 6 bases and J by 8 bases, with 14 bases between. The CDR3, as DNA: TGTGCCAGCAGAGGGGACATCCAAGACATTCAGTACTTC. Its translation is CASRGDIQDIQYF.

The chain is built from TRBV5-6 and TRBJ2-7; TRBD1 or TRBD2 may be the D gene (5 bases each). Germline V CDR1 and CDR2: SGHDT, YYEEEE. The CDR3 is 14 residues long. V was shortened by 6 bases and J by 2 bases, with 15 bases between the two germline ends. CDR3 region: CASTYGTDTYEQYF. Written as DNA, the CDR3 is TGTGCCAGCACCTACGGGACGGATACCTACGAGCAGTACTTC.

As concerns this clonotype: This may be a read error: a much more frequent sequence differs by one nucleotide. The chain links TRBV12-3 or TRBV12-4 to TRBJ1-1, with TRBD1 as a possible D gene (5 bases). CDR3 length: 15 residues. CDR3 DNA: TGTGCCAGCAGTCCTCGGACACAGATGAACACTGAAGCTTGCTTT. Protein sequence: CASSPRTQMNTEACF.

The chain couples TRBV29-1 to TRBJ2-1; 8 bases map to TRBD1. Trimming removed 5 bases from V and 1 base from J; junction bases left unmatched: 1. The CDR3 is 13 amino acids. Germline loops: CDR1 SQVTM, CDR2 ANQGSEA. As DNA, the CDR3 is TGCAGCGTTACAGGGGGGTCCTACAATGAGCAGTTCTTC. It specifies CSVTGGSYNEQFF.

This clonotype was observed at least ten times. This chain joins TRBV2 and TRBJ1-1; no definite D call. V was cut by 4 bases and J by 3 bases, with 6 bases left in between. The CDR3 consists of 12 residues. Germline CDR1 reads SNHLY; CDR2 reads FYNNEI. CDR3 coding DNA: TGTGCCAGCAGTGTCGGGTACACTGAAGCTTTCTTT. This codes for CASSVGYTEAFF.

This clonotype was detected ten times or more. The J gene is TRBJ1-1, the V gene TRBV6-1; possible D gene TRBD1, 5 bases. Trimming pared 6 bases from V and 0 bases from J, leaving 23 bases between. In germline, CDR1 is MNHNS, CDR2 SASEGT. The CDR3 totals 18 residues. The CDR3 DNA sequence: TGTGCCAGCAGAATATCAGGGCACTCACCGAAACTGAACACTGAAGCTTTCTTT. This translates into CASRISGHSPKLNTEAFF.

As concerns this clonotype: Because it lacks the conserved phenylalanine or tryptophan at the end, this CDR3 is likely a read error. The CDR3 protein is CASSYSLLAAGQLNTGELFS. The CDR3 bases are TGTGCCAGCAGTTACTCATTACTAGCGGCCGGGCAACTGAACACCGGGGAGCTGTTTTCT. The chain has TRBV6-5 and TRBJ2-2; TRBD2 matches 8 bases. V was pared by 0 bases and J by 1 base, with 13 bases of the junction left unmatched. The CDR3 contains 20 residues. Germline CDR1 MNHEY, CDR2 SVGAGI.

The genes are TRBV18 and TRBJ2-1; D is perhaps TRBD2 (5 bases). The CDR3 loop spans 13 amino acids. Germline V gene data show CDR1 as KGHSH and CDR2 as LQKENI. V shed 3 bases and J shed 7 bases, with 10 bases lying between them. The CDR3 protein is CASSPDWGNEQFF. The CDR3 DNA reads as TGTGCCAGCTCACCGGACTGGGGTAATGAGCAGTTCTTC.

The table lists this clonotype with many counts. V usage is TRBV6-1 and J usage is TRBJ2-7; unclear D gene. Germline V gene data show CDR1 as MNHNS and CDR2 as SASEGT. The V end was cut by 0 bases, the J end by 1 base, with 13 bases between. The CDR3 spans 16 residues. CDR3: CASSEALLGPSYEQYF. The CDR3 bases are TGTGCCAGCAGTGAAGCGCTTCTTGGGCCTTCCTACGAGCAGTACTTC.

As for this clonotype: A read error may account for a junction end that differs from germline. Here the CDR3 reads CASRAGSAYNGQFF. CDR3 sequence (DNA): TGTGCCAGCAGAGCGGGGTCAGCCTACAATGGGCAGTTCTTC. This sequence joins TRBV27 and TRBJ2-1; 7 bases are a match to TRBD2. This CDR3 is built from 14 residues. The germline V gene encodes CDR1 MNHEY and CDR2 SMNVEV (reference sequence).

The V gene is TRBV19, the J gene TRBJ2-1, with 8 bases lining up with TRBD1. Germline CDR1 LNHDA, CDR2 SQIVND (reference sequence). V shed 5 bases, J shed 9 bases, and the junction held 15 bases outside the gene matches. The CDR3 totals 16 residues. CDR3 in DNA: TGTGCCAGTAGTGTCCGTCCCGGACAGGGAGTCAGTGAGCAGTTCTTC. It codes for CASSVRPGQGVSEQFF.